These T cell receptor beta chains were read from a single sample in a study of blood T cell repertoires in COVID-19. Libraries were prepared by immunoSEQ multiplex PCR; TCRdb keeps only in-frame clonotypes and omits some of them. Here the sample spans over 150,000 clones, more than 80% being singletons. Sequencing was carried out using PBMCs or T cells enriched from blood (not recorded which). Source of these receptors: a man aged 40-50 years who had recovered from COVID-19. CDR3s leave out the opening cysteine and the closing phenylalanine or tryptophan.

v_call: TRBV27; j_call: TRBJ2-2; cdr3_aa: ASSQRAGELF
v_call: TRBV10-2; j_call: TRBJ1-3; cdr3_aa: ASSDTGSGNTIY
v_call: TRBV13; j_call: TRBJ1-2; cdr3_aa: ASSLGAANYGYT
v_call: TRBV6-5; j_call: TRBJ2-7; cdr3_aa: ASSYSRRDNSYEQY
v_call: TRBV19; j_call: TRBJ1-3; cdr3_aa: ASKEPGAGNTIY
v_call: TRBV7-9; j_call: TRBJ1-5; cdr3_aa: ASSLGFPGKSNQPQH
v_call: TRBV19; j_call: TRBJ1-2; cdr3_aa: ASAKGDGYGYT
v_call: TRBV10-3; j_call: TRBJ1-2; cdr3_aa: AIGQGYGYT
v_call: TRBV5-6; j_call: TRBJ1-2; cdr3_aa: ASSLGSTGLVYGYT
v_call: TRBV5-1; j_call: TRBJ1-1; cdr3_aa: ASSPGTAEAF
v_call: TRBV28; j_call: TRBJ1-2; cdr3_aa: ASSLGEGYGYT
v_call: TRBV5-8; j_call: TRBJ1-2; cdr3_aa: ASRLTGGEGYGYT
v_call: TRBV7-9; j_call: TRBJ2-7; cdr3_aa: ASSLPNRAGEQY
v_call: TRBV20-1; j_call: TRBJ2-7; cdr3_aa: SASRAPEQY
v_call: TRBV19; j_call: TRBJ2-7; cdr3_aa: ASSPQGQGRYEQY
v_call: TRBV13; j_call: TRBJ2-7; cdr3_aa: ASSSSGITFAYEQY
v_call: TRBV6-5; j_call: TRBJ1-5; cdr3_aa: ASSYSTGQPQH
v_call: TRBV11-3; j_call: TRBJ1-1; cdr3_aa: ASSLEGSGQGGVTEAF
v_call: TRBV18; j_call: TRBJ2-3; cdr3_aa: ASSPLAGGPGDTQY
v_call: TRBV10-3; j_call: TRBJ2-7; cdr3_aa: AISELAGASYEQY
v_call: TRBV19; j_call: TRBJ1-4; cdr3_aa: ASSKRRQGTFNEKLF
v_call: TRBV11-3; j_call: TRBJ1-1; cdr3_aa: ASSPNLRGMNTEAF
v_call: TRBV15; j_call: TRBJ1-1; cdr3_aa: ATSRDLAGNTEAF
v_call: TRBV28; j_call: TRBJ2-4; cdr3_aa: ASAQGENIQY
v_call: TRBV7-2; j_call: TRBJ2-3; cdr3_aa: ASSTRTGDTQY
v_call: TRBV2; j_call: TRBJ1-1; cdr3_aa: ASSADWRNTEAF